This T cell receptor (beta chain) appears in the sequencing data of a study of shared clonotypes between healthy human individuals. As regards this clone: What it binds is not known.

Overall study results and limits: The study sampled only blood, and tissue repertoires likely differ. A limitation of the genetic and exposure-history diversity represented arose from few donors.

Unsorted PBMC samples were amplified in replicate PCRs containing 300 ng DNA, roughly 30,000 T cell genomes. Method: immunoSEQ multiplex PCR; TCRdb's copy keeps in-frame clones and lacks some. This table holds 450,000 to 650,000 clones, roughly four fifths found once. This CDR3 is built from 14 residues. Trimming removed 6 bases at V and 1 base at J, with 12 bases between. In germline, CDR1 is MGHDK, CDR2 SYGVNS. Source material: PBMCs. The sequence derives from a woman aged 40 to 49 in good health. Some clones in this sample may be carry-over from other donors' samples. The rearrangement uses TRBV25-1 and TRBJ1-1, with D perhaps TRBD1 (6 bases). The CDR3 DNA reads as TGTGCCAGCAGCAAACAAGGGGGGAACACTGAAGCTTTCTTT. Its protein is CASSKQGGNTEAFF.